A selection of T cell receptor beta chains follows, all from one sample in a study of blood T cells in healthy people across ages. Using its own MiXCR run on the 5' RACE reads, TCRdb lists one record per CDR3 protein. The sample consists of 1.5 million to 1.9 million distinct CDR3 sequences, around 40% of them appearing once. Sequencing used blood. The receptors here all came from a woman aged 18-29 years in good health. Each CDR3 is given with its conserved first and last residue. The D gene is left open where the match is weak. The listing skips clone size in some rows; elsewhere it reads once, few, many or a size class.

DNA: TGTGCCAGCAGTTACTCGAAAGCGCAGATGACAGGGTTCTACGAGCAGTACTTC
CDR3: CASSYSKAQMTGFYEQYF
J: TRBJ2-7
D: TRBD1
size: NA
V: TRBV6-5

DNA: TGCAGCGTTCAAAGTGGCCGCCACTACGAGCAGTACTTC
CDR3: CSVQSGRHYEQYF
J: TRBJ2-7
D: NA
size: NA
V: TRBV29-1

DNA: TGTGCCTGGAGTCCACGGTGGAGTCGCGCTCCCAATAGCAATCAGCCCCAGCATTTT
CDR3: CAWSPRWSRAPNSNQPQHF
J: TRBJ1-5
D: NA
size: NA
V: TRBV30

DNA: TGTGCCAGCAGCTTAGACGCCGGCGAAGCAACTAATGAAAAACTGTTTTTT
CDR3: CASSLDAGEATNEKLFF
J: TRBJ1-4
D: NA
size: NA
V: TRBV7-8

DNA: TGTGCCAGCAGCGATGACAGGGAGCGGGGCTACACCTTC
CDR3: CASSDDRERGYTF
J: TRBJ1-2
D: TRBD1
size: NA
V: TRBV27

DNA: TGCAGTGCTAGAGCCGCCTCATTAGCCCGCCCGAGGGGGGGCTACACCTTC
CDR3: CSARAASLARPRGGYTF
J: TRBJ1-2
D: NA
size: NA
V: TRBV20-1

DNA: TGTGCCAGCAGTGAAAGGACAGATAGCTCCTACGAGCAGTACTTC
CDR3: CASSERTDSSYEQYF
J: TRBJ2-7
D: NA
size: few
V: TRBV25-1

DNA: TGCAGCGTTGTGCGAGCGCGGGGGGCAGAGACCCAGTACTTC
CDR3: CSVVRARGAETQYF
J: TRBJ2-5
D: TRBD2
size: few
V: TRBV29-1

DNA: TGTGCCAGCAGCCTGCGGAAGGGAGAGCAGTTCTTC
CDR3: CASSLRKGEQFF
J: TRBJ2-1
D: NA
size: NA
V: TRBV3-1

DNA: TGTGCCAGCAGCTTAAGAGGTGATAGCGATACGCAGTATTTT
CDR3: CASSLRGDSDTQYF
J: TRBJ2-3
D: NA
size: NA
V: TRBV7-2

DNA: TGCGCCAGCAGCTTGGGGCCCCCGAATCATGAGCGGTTCTTC
CDR3: CASSLGPPNHERFF
J: TRBJ2-1
D: NA
size: NA
V: TRBV5-1

DNA: TGTGCCAGCACCGGGGACAGGGGGTACAATGAGCAGTACTTC
CDR3: CASTGDRGYNEQYF
J: TRBJ2-7
D: TRBD1
size: NA
V: TRBV7-2

DNA: TGCAGCGTTGGCGTCGCGGCCGCTGACTCTGGAAACACCATATATTTT
CDR3: CSVGVAAADSGNTIYF
J: TRBJ1-3
D: NA
size: few
V: TRBV29-1

DNA: TGCAGCGTTGAAGAGGGGTCTGGAAACACCATATATTTT
CDR3: CSVEEGSGNTIYF
J: TRBJ1-3
D: NA
size: NA
V: TRBV29-1

DNA: TGCAGTGCTAGAGATCCGTTAACGGGGGGAGAGACCCAGTACTTC
CDR3: CSARDPLTGGETQYF
J: TRBJ2-5
D: TRBD2
size: NA
V: TRBV20-1

DNA: TGTGCCAGCAGCACCCAGAGCGGGAGTAACTTTAACGAGCAGTACTTC
CDR3: CASSTQSGSNFNEQYF
J: TRBJ2-7
D: TRBD2
size: NA
V: TRBV7-3

DNA: TGTGCCAGCAGTTACGCAGGGCGGGCTGAAGCTTTCTTT
CDR3: CASSYAGRAEAFF
J: TRBJ1-1
D: NA
size: NA
V: TRBV6-5

DNA: TGCAGTGCTAGAGATCCCCAGGAATATTATGGCTACACCTTC
CDR3: CSARDPQEYYGYTF
J: TRBJ1-2
D: NA
size: few
V: TRBV20-1

DNA: TGCAGTGCTGATGCTGGGACAGACAGCTCCTACGAGCAGTACTTC
CDR3: CSADAGTDSSYEQYF
J: TRBJ2-7
D: TRBD1
size: few
V: TRBV20-1

DNA: TGTGCCAGCTCACCAGGAGTCAGGGAATACGAGCAGTACTTC
CDR3: CASSPGVREYEQYF
J: TRBJ2-7
D: NA
size: NA
V: TRBV18

DNA: TGTGCCAGCAGTTACTCGTTTAGCAATCAGCCCCAGCATTTT
CDR3: CASSYSFSNQPQHF
J: TRBJ1-5
D: NA
size: NA
V: TRBV6-5

DNA: TGTGCCAGCAGCCTATACCACACAGGACTATACAATGAGCAGTTCTTC
CDR3: CASSLYHTGLYNEQFF
J: TRBJ2-1
D: NA
size: NA
V: TRBV7-3

DNA: TGCGCCAGCAGCCAATATAGGACAACCGGCTACACCTTC
CDR3: CASSQYRTTGYTF
J: TRBJ1-2
D: NA
size: few
V: TRBV4-3

DNA: TGTGCCAGCACCCATCTTAGGGAGACCCAGTACTTC
CDR3: CASTHLRETQYF
J: TRBJ2-5
D: NA
size: NA
V: TRBV2

DNA: TGTGCCAGCAGTTCACAAAATTCACCCCTCCACTTT
CDR3: CASSSQNSPLHF
J: TRBJ1-6
D: NA
size: few
V: TRBV14

DNA: TGTGCCAGCAGCACAGGGGGGGCGAGCAATCAGCCTCAGCATTTT
CDR3: CASSTGGASNQPQHF
J: TRBJ1-5
D: TRBD1
size: few
V: TRBV9

DNA: TGCGCCAGCAGCCAAGATTGGGGACAGGGTACTTCACCCCTCCACTTT
CDR3: CASSQDWGQGTSPLHF
J: TRBJ1-6
D: TRBD1
size: NA
V: TRBV4-1

DNA: TGCAGCGCCCGGGCAGGGAAAGAGACCCAGTACTTC
CDR3: CSARAGKETQYF
J: TRBJ2-5
D: NA
size: many
V: TRBV29-1

DNA: TGTGCCAGCAGCACAACACGGACGCCCACTGAAGCTTTCTTT
CDR3: CASSTTRTPTEAFF
J: TRBJ1-1
D: NA
size: NA
V: TRBV7-6

DNA: TGTGCCAGCAGTCGGCGGGGACAGTCATGGAACACTGAAGCTTTCTTT
CDR3: CASSRRGQSWNTEAFF
J: TRBJ1-1
D: TRBD1
size: few
V: TRBV12-3/TRBV12-4

DNA: TGTGCCAGCAGCCCCCCAGGGGGGTTAGCCAAAAACATTCAGTACTTC
CDR3: CASSPPGGLAKNIQYF
J: TRBJ2-4
D: NA
size: many
V: TRBV18

DNA: TGTGCCAGCAGCGTCGCGACAGGGGTGGGTGAGCAGTACTTC
CDR3: CASSVATGVGEQYF
J: TRBJ2-7
D: TRBD1
size: NA
V: TRBV9

DNA: TGCGCCAGCAGCCAAGGAACAATAGGAGGAATCCACGAGCAGTACTTC
CDR3: CASSQGTIGGIHEQYF
J: TRBJ2-7
D: NA
size: few
V: TRBV4-3

DNA: TGCAGTGCTGGCCGGGACAGTGGAAACACCCTATATTTT
CDR3: CSAGRDSGNTLYF
J: TRBJ1-3
D: TRBD1
size: NA
V: TRBV20-1

DNA: TGTGCCAGCAGCCAAGATAAAGGGGCGGGGGCTAGCACAGATACGCAGTATTTT
CDR3: CASSQDKGAGASTDTQYF
J: TRBJ2-3
D: NA
size: NA
V: TRBV3-1

DNA: TGTGCCAGCCGGCAGAGTAGCAATCAGCCCCAGCATTTT
CDR3: CASRQSSNQPQHF
J: TRBJ1-5
D: NA
size: NA
V: TRBV12-3/TRBV12-4

DNA: TGTGCCAGCAGCGGACCCGCTGAAGCTTTCTTT
CDR3: CASSGPAEAFF
J: TRBJ1-1
D: NA
size: NA
V: TRBV7-9

DNA: TGTGCCAGCAGTGGACATTCTGCGAGGGAGACCCAGTACTTC
CDR3: CASSGHSARETQYF
J: TRBJ2-5
D: NA
size: NA
V: TRBV27

DNA: TGCGCCAGCAGCCCTTACGCCGGGACTAGCGTGTCTGAGCAGTACTTC
CDR3: CASSPYAGTSVSEQYF
J: TRBJ2-4
D: TRBD2
size: once
V: TRBV4-3

DNA: TGTGCCAGCAGCGCTATATGGGACATCTCCACTGAAGCTTTCTTT
CDR3: CASSAIWDISTEAFF
J: TRBJ1-1
D: NA
size: NA
V: TRBV9

DNA: TGTGCCAGCAGCTACTTTTCATACAATGAGCAGTTCTTC
CDR3: CASSYFSYNEQFF
J: TRBJ2-1
D: NA
size: NA
V: TRBV5-4

DNA: TGTGCCAGCAGCTTAGGGGCAGGTTATGTGACTGAAGCTTTCTTT
CDR3: CASSLGAGYVTEAFF
J: TRBJ1-1
D: NA
size: NA
V: TRBV7-9

DNA: TGTGCCAGCAGCCGTCGGACTAGCGCCCACAATGAGCAGTTCTTC
CDR3: CASSRRTSAHNEQFF
J: TRBJ2-1
D: TRBD2
size: once
V: TRBV12-3/TRBV12-4

DNA: TGTGCCAGCAGCCCACTTTTAGCGGGGCACACAGATACGCAGTATTTT
CDR3: CASSPLLAGHTDTQYF
J: TRBJ2-3
D: TRBD2
size: NA
V: TRBV7-8

DNA: TGTGCCAGCAGCTTAATCCTAGCGGGGGGTCCAGATACGCAGTATTTT
CDR3: CASSLILAGGPDTQYF
J: TRBJ2-3
D: TRBD2
size: few
V: TRBV7-9

DNA: TGTGCCAGCAGCTTAGAGACCAGGCCCATCTATGGCTACACCTTC
CDR3: CASSLETRPIYGYTF
J: TRBJ1-2
D: NA
size: NA
V: TRBV11-2

DNA: TGTGCCAGCAGTCTAGGACTAGCGGGAGTGAGGGAGCAGTACTTC
CDR3: CASSLGLAGVREQYF
J: TRBJ2-7
D: TRBD2
size: few
V: TRBV7-9

DNA: TGTGCCAGCAGCCTTGCGTCAGTGGACACCGGGGAGCTGTTTTTT
CDR3: CASSLASVDTGELFF
J: TRBJ2-2
D: NA
size: NA
V: TRBV4-2

DNA: TGCAGTGCTCCCCCGGGATCTAGCGGGGCGCAGACCCAGTACTTC
CDR3: CSAPPGSSGAQTQYF
J: TRBJ2-5
D: TRBD2
size: NA
V: TRBV20-1

DNA: TGCGCCAGCAGTCCCACAGGGATATTCTCCTACGAGCAGTACTTC
CDR3: CASSPTGIFSYEQYF
J: TRBJ2-7
D: NA
size: few
V: TRBV23-1

DNA: TGCAGTGCCAGACAGGGTGTGCGAAACATTCAGTACTTC
CDR3: CSARQGVRNIQYF
J: TRBJ2-4
D: TRBD1
size: NA
V: TRBV20-1

DNA: TGTGCCAGCAGCTTAAGTGTGGGACAGGTCACCAATGAGCAGTTCTTC
CDR3: CASSLSVGQVTNEQFF
J: TRBJ2-1
D: TRBD1
size: NA
V: TRBV7-3

DNA: TGTGCTAGCAAACGGGGGGAGCAGGAGACCCAGTACTTC
CDR3: CASKRGEQETQYF
J: TRBJ2-5
D: TRBD2
size: few
V: TRBV12-5

DNA: TGCAGTGAAGCTAGAGGGGAGTACAATGAGCAGTTCTTC
CDR3: CSEARGEYNEQFF
J: TRBJ2-1
D: NA
size: NA
V: TRBV20-1

DNA: TGCAGTGCTAGAATCGGACAAACATATACCAACTATGGCTACACCTTC
CDR3: CSARIGQTYTNYGYTF
J: TRBJ1-2
D: NA
size: few
V: TRBV20-1

DNA: TGCAGTGCCTATCTACAGGGGCGGGATGAAAAACTGTTTTTT
CDR3: CSAYLQGRDEKLFF
J: TRBJ1-4
D: TRBD1
size: once
V: TRBV20-1